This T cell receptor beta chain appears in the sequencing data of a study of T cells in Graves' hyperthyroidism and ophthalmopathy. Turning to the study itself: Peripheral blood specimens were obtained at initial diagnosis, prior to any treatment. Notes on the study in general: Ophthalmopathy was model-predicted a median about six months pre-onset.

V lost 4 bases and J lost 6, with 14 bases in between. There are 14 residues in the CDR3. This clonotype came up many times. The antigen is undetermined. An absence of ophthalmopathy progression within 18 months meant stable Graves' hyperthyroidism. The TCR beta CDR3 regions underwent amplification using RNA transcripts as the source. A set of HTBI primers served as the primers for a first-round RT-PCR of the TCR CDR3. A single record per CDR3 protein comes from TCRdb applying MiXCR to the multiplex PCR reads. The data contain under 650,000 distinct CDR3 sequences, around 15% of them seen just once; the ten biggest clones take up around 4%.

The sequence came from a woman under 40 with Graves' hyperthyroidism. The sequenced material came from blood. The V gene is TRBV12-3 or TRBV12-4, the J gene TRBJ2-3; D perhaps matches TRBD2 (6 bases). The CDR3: CASSSNPEGDTQYF. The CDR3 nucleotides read TGTGCCAGCAGTTCAAACCCGGAGGGGGATACGCAGTATTTT.